The source of this T cell receptor (beta chain) is a study of blood T cell repertoires in COVID-19. Assay: immunoSEQ multiplex PCR; the TCRdb copy retains only in-frame clones and omits some. This repertoire shows 200,000 or so clones, about 86% found once; its top ten account for approximately 7.6%. This clonotype was obtained from a man in his forties who had recovered from COVID-19. Source material: PBMCs or T cells enriched from blood (not recorded which).

The CDR3 DNA sequence: TGTGCCAGCAGTTTCGCAGGCGATAATCAGCCCCAGCATTTT. Translating it yields CASSFAGDNQPQHF. The chain uses TRBV27 and TRBJ1-5; D is unresolved. The CDR3 runs 14 residues. V lost 3 bases to trimming and J lost 4 bases, with 10 bases between them. Germline V lookup: CDR1 MNHEY, CDR2 SMNVEV (reference sequence).